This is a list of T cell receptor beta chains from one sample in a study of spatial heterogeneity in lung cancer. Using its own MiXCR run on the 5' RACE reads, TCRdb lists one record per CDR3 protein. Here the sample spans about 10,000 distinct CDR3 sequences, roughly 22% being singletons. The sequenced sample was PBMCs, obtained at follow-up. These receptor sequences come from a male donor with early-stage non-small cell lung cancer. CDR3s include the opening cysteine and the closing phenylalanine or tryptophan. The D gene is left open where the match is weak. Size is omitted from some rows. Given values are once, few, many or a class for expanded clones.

TGCGCCAGCCAACGCTCGGGACTAGCAAGCTCCTACAATGAGCAGTTCTTC,CASQRSGLASSYNEQFF,TRBJ2-1,-,TRBV10-2,TRBD2
TGCGCCAGCAGCTTGGGGGGTTACGAGCAGTACTTC,CASSLGGYEQYF,TRBJ2-7,medium-sized,TRBV5-1,-
TGTGCCAGCAGCTTAGCGGAGGAGCCCGGGGAGCTGTTTTTT,CASSLAEEPGELFF,TRBJ2-2,-,TRBV7-2,-
TGTGCCAGCAGCCCCTCGACAGCCAACTATGGCTACACCTTC,CASSPSTANYGYTF,TRBJ1-2,many,TRBV9,-
TGTGCCAGCAGTCTTACCAGGGGTCAGCCCCAGCATTTT,CASSLTRGQPQHF,TRBJ1-5,-,TRBV6-5,-
TGTGCCAGCAGGCATACACAGGGGGATGATTACGACGAGCAGTACTTC,CASRHTQGDDYDEQYF,TRBJ2-7,few,TRBV12-3/TRBV12-4,TRBD1
TGTGCCAGCAGTCCGACAGGGGGCAATTCACCCCTCCACTTT,CASSPTGGNSPLHF,TRBJ1-6,few,TRBV6-4,TRBD1
TGTGCCAGCAGTCGACTAGCGGGATTCACAGATACGCAGTATTTT,CASSRLAGFTDTQYF,TRBJ2-3,-,TRBV2,TRBD2
TGTGCCAGCACCTCACAAGGGGTTAGCTCCTACAATGAGCAGTTCTTC,CASTSQGVSSYNEQFF,TRBJ2-1,-,TRBV7-8,-
TGTGCCAGCAGCTTAGGAAGCACTGAAGCTTTCTTT,CASSLGSTEAFF,TRBJ1-1,many,TRBV7-9,-
TGCAGCGTGGGCCGGGGGGCAGATACGCAGTATTTT,CSVGRGADTQYF,TRBJ2-3,few,TRBV29-1,TRBD2
TGTGCCAGCAGCTTGCTCACTACTAGTGCCGGGGAGCTGTTTTTT,CASSLLTTSAGELFF,TRBJ2-2,many,TRBV7-2,-
TGTGCCAGCAGCTTTCTTGGGGGAGGGAATCAGCCCCAGCATTTT,CASSFLGGGNQPQHF,TRBJ1-5,-,TRBV5-5,-
TGTGCCAGCAGCCCCGAACAGGCCAATTCACCCCTCCACTTT,CASSPEQANSPLHF,TRBJ1-6,many,TRBV7-2,-
TGCAGTGCTAGCCCCACAGGGGGGTACACAGATACGCAGTATTTT,CSASPTGGYTDTQYF,TRBJ2-3,many,TRBV20-1,TRBD1
TGTGCCAGCAGTTACTCCAATAACCCAGGGGGAGAGACCCAGTACTTC,CASSYSNNPGGETQYF,TRBJ2-5,few,TRBV6-5,TRBD1
TGTGCCACCAGTGATTTCCTAGGTAATGAGCAGTTCTTC,CATSDFLGNEQFF,TRBJ2-1,medium-sized,TRBV24-1,-
TGCGCCAGCAGCCACCCGAACACTGAAGCTTTCTTT,CASSHPNTEAFF,TRBJ1-1,medium-sized,TRBV4-3,-
TGTGCCAGCAGCACCCGGGGGTCCTCTGGAAACACCATATATTTT,CASSTRGSSGNTIYF,TRBJ1-3,-,TRBV5-6,-
TGTGCCAGCAGTGAAGGGGATCCCCGATTCTTC,CASSEGDPRFF,TRBJ2-7,medium-sized,TRBV25-1,-
TGTGCCAGACGGGACACCAGGGCGGGCAATGAGCAGTTCTTC,CARRDTRAGNEQFF,TRBJ2-1,few,TRBV2,-
TGTGCCTGGAGAGTTTACGCTGAAGCTTTCTTT,CAWRVYAEAFF,TRBJ1-1,many,TRBV30,-
TGTGCCAGCAGCTCCGGGCGGGCAGGCTTTCGTCTATCTGGAAACACCATATATTTT,CASSSGRAGFRLSGNTIYF,TRBJ1-3,many,TRBV7-8,-
TGTGCCAGCAGCTGGAGACAGCCGGGCTACGAGCAGTACTTC,CASSWRQPGYEQYF,TRBJ2-7,few,TRBV5-8,-
TGCGCCAGCAGCTGGGACAGTTACAATGAGCAGTTCTTC,CASSWDSYNEQFF,TRBJ2-1,many,TRBV5-1,TRBD1
TGTGCCAGCAGCTCGGGGACTAGCGCCTTGCAGGATACGCAGTATTTT,CASSSGTSALQDTQYF,TRBJ2-3,many,TRBV5-4,TRBD2
TGCAGCGTTAGGCAGGGGAACTATGGCTACACCTTC,CSVRQGNYGYTF,TRBJ1-2,medium-sized,TRBV29-1,-
TGTGCCAGCAGCTCTGGACCGACTCGCGAGCAGTACTTC,CASSSGPTREQYF,TRBJ2-7,-,TRBV7-9,-
TGTGCCAGCGGGACAGCCCCTCCCTACAATGAGCAGTTCTTC,CASGTAPPYNEQFF,TRBJ2-1,many,TRBV2,TRBD1
TGCGCCAGCAGCCCGACTAGCGGGGGGGACACAGATACGCAGTATTTT,CASSPTSGGDTDTQYF,TRBJ2-3,many,TRBV4-1,TRBD2
TGCGCCAGCAGCCGTCTAGGCAATGGTTACGGGGAGCTGTTTTTT,CASSRLGNGYGELFF,TRBJ2-2,medium-sized,TRBV4-1,-